A single T cell receptor beta chain is shown here with its context. As yet, its antigen is unknown. The record originates from a study of shared clonotypes between healthy human individuals. Notes on the study in general: Researchers sampled only blood; tissue repertoires likely differ.

This CDR3 contains 14 residues. Germline V gene sequence: CDR1 MGHRA, CDR2 YSYEKL. V lost 0 bases to trimming and J lost 4 bases, with 9 bases between them. The table came from immunoSEQ multiplex PCR; TCRdb's copy has only in-frame clones and leaves some out. The sample comprises millions of clones, approximately 94% of which are singletons, and roughly 1.8% rests with the top ten. Terminally differentiated effector memory CD45RA+ cells were left out of the naive CD8 fraction, which was CD45RO-negative and positively selected for CCR7. Adult donors, all healthy and HIV-negative, had no recent acute infections or vaccinations.

The clonotype originates from a man aged 18 to 35 in good health. Some clones in this sample may be carry-over from other donors' samples. The sample comprised naive CD8+ T cells from PBMCs. The chain joins TRBV4-1 to TRBJ1-2; D is ambiguous. The CDR3 loop is CASSQDIRTYGYTF. The CDR3, as DNA: TGCGCCAGCAGCCAAGATATTCGGACCTATGGCTACACCTTC.